The 13 T cell receptor beta chains listed next were all sequenced from one sample in a study of blood T cell repertoires in COVID-19. Sequencing used immunoSEQ multiplex PCR; TCRdb keeps in-frame clones, though not all of them. This table holds 55,000 or so clones, about four fifths found once. The material sequenced was peripheral blood. The receptors were sampled from a man aged 30 to 39 with COVID-19, enrolled during active disease.

This sequence joins TRBV3-1 (or the pseudogene TRBV3-2) and TRBJ1-5, with D possibly TRBD1 on 6 matching bases. Per the germline V gene, CDR1 is LGHDT and CDR2 is YNNKEL (reference sequence). This CDR3 spans 16 amino acids. V was cut by 2 bases and J by 7 bases, with 18 bases left in between. The CDR3 region is CASSQQPPGGRQPQHF. The CDR3, as DNA: TGTGCCAGCAGCCAACAACCCCCGGGGGGCAGGCAGCCCCAGCATTTT.

The CDR3 spells CASSHPTESYEQYF. The CDR3 DNA reads as TGCGCCAGCAGCCATCCGACGGAGTCCTACGAGCAGTACTTC. The rearrangement uses TRBV5-1 and TRBJ2-7; the D is unclear. The CDR3 covers 14 residues. Trimming pared 4 bases from V and 1 base from J, leaving 12 bases between. Germline CDR1 is SGHRS and CDR2 is YFSETQ.

This sequence joins TRBV9 and TRBJ2-1, with 8 positions matching TRBD2. Germline-derived CDR1 and CDR2 are SGDLS and YYNGEE. CDR3 length equals 14 residues. V shed 0 bases and J 5 bases; nucleotides not matched to a gene: 1. The CDR3, as DNA: TGTGCCAGCAGCGTAGCGGGAGGGAACAATGAGCAGTTCTTC. Amino acids: CASSVAGGNNEQFF.

The V gene is TRBV11-3, the J gene TRBJ1-1, with 8 bases identical to TRBD1. Trimming removed 3 bases from V and 1 base from J; junction bases left unmatched: 7. Germline CDR1 and CDR2: SGHNT and YENEEA. The CDR3 covers 16 residues. The CDR3 DNA reads as TGTGCCAGCAGCTTCGCCCGTGGACAGGGGAACACTGAAGCTTTCTTT. Residues: CASSFARGQGNTEAFF.

This chain links TRBV2 with TRBJ2-7; no firm D call. V gave up 8 bases and J gave up 0 bases, with 5 bases separating them. The CDR3 covers 11 residues. The germline gives CDR1 SNHLY, CDR2 FYNNEI. The CDR3 nucleotides are TGTGCCAGCCTATACTCCTACGAGCAGTACTTC. Its protein is CASLYSYEQYF.

The chain employs TRBV6-2 or TRBV6-3 and TRBJ2-7; the match to TRBD2 covers 7 bases. Germline CDR1 and CDR2: MNHEY and SVGEGT. V was pared by 4 bases and J by 3 bases, with 12 bases of the junction left unmatched. This CDR3 has 16 residues. The CDR3 DNA reads as TGTGCCAGCAGTTCGGCCACCCTAGCGGAGCGCTACGAGCAGTACTTC. Protein: CASSSATLAERYEQYF.

The gene calls are TRBV9 and TRBJ2-3, with 13 bases lining up with TRBD2. Germline V gives CDR1 SGDLS, CDR2 YYNGEE. The V and J ends lost 4 bases and 1 base, in that order; junction bases with no gene match: 6. The CDR3 covers 17 residues. DNA for the CDR3: TGTGCCAGCAGCCCCCGGACTAGCGGGGGTGGCACAGATACGCAGTATTTT. It translates to CASSPRTSGGGTDTQYF.

The chain employs TRBV19 and TRBJ2-2; TRBD2 aligns across 11 bases. Germline CDR1 reads LNHDA; CDR2 reads SQIVND (reference sequence). This CDR3 has 16 residues. V was pared by 7 bases and J by 7 bases, with 11 bases of the junction left unmatched. As DNA, the CDR3 is TGTGCCAGTACCTTACTAGCGGGAGAAACAGGCGGGGAGCTGTTTTTT. Protein product: CASTLLAGETGGELFF.

The rearrangement joins TRBV5-1 to TRBJ2-7, with 10 nucleotides matching TRBD1. CDR1 and CDR2 (germline): SGHRS, YFSETQ. With V trimmed by 5 bases and J by 7 bases, 18 bases remained unmatched. CDR3 length: 17 amino acids. Written as DNA, the CDR3 is TGCGCCAGCAGTCTCAGTACCGGGACAGGGGTGAATCGGGAGCAGTACTTC. It encodes CASSLSTGTGVNREQYF.

This clone was observed a handful of times. The genes are TRBV7-6 and TRBJ2-2, with 8 bases lining up with TRBD1. CDR3 size: 16 residues. The trim removed 2 bases at V and 5 bases at J, leaving 7 bases unmatched. Germline CDR1 and CDR2: SGHVS and FNYEAQ. Written as DNA, the CDR3 is TGTGCCAGCAGCTTATCGTCAGGGGGCTTAACCGGGGAGCTGTTTTTT. Amino acids: CASSLSSGGLTGELFF. Supplemented by reference TRBV7-6 and TRBJ2-2, the full variable domain reads GAGVSQSPRYKVTKRGQDVALRCDPISGHVSLYWYRQALGQGPEFLTYFNYEAQQDKSGLPNDRFSAERPEGSISTLTIQRTEQRDSAMYRCASSLSSGGLTGELFFGEGSRLTVL.

The chain recombines TRBV5-5 with TRBJ2-5, with 7 nucleotides matching TRBD2. The trim removed 0 bases at V and 5 bases at J, leaving 7 bases unmatched. In germline, CDR1 is SGHKS, CDR2 YYEKEE (reference sequence). CDR3 length: 15 amino acids. The CDR3 spells CASSLVGGGVETQYF. In DNA form, the CDR3 reads TGTGCCAGCAGCTTGGTTGGGGGAGGGGTGGAGACCCAGTACTTC.

This rearrangement joins TRBV4-3 to TRBJ2-6, with TRBD1 as a possible D gene (6 bases). The CDR3 runs to 16 residues. V gave up 3 bases and J gave up 1 base, with 10 bases separating them. Per germline, CDR1 LGHNA and CDR2 YSLEER. The DNA of the CDR3 is TGCGCCAGCAGCCAGGAAACAGGGTCTGGGGCCAACGTCCTGACTTTC. Translation gives CASSQETGSGANVLTF.

This clone came up a few times. This chain links TRBV5-4 with TRBJ2-7; the match to TRBD1 covers 7 bases. V shed 3 bases and J 0 bases; nucleotides not matched to a gene: 9. CDR3 length: 16 residues. Germline V gives CDR1 SGHNT, CDR2 YYREEE (reference sequence). CDR3 protein: CASSSYGTESSYEQYF. CDR3 DNA: TGTGCCAGCAGCTCTTACGGGACAGAGAGCTCCTACGAGCAGTACTTC.